The 30 T cell receptor beta chains listed next were all sequenced from one sample in a study of blood T cell repertoires in COVID-19. TCRdb keeps only in-frame clones here, not all; method: immunoSEQ multiplex PCR. The sample lists about 210,000 clones, roughly 90% occurring once. Material for sequencing was peripheral blood. These receptors were taken from a woman in her 40s with acute or convalescent COVID-19.

On this clone: The sample has other DNA sequences that encode this CDR3 too. V and J are TRBV5-1 and TRBJ1-2, with D unclear. Germline CDR1 SGHRS, CDR2 YFSETQ. CDR3 length: 13 residues. Trimming took off 0 bases at V and 0 bases at J, with 3 bases between the two ends. CDR3 sequence: CASSLAANYGYTF. In DNA, the CDR3 is TGCGCCAGCAGCTTGGCAGCTAACTATGGCTACACCTTC.

The chain recombines TRBV12-3 or TRBV12-4 with TRBJ1-3; D call uncertain. This CDR3 spans 12 amino acids. Trimming took 5 bases from V and 4 from J, leaving 6 bases between them. The CDR3 bases are TGTGCCAGCAGTCGTATCGGAAACACCATATATTTT. Its translation: CASSRIGNTIYF.

The chain employs TRBV12-3 or TRBV12-4 and TRBJ1-1, with D possibly being TRBD1 (5 bases). The CDR3 consists of 13 residues. Trimming removed 10 bases from V and 5 bases from J, with 17 bases in between. DNA for the CDR3: TGTGCCACTACGGCCGGGGGTATGACTGAAGCTTTCTTT. This codes for CATTAGGMTEAFF.

The chain links TRBV12-3 or TRBV12-4 to TRBJ1-1; D perhaps matches TRBD1 (5 bases). The CDR3 spans 12 residues. V was clipped by 6 bases and J by 9 bases, with 14 bases between them. The CDR3 sequence is CASSPLGGKAFF. As DNA, the CDR3 is TGTGCCAGCAGCCCCCTGGGGGGTAAAGCTTTCTTT.

The chain links TRBV4-1 to TRBJ1-2; TRBD1 is a possible D gene (5 bases). Trimming removed 1 base at V and 6 bases at J, with 12 bases between. The CDR3 totals 14 residues. Germline V gene lookup returns CDR1 MGHRA and CDR2 YSYEKL. The CDR3 DNA reads TGCGCCAGCAGCCAAGCGGGACTTACAAATGGCTACACCTTC. As protein: CASSQAGLTNGYTF.

This chain links TRBV19 with TRBJ1-1; TRBD1 aligns across 7 bases. The CDR3 length is 17 residues. J was trimmed by 0 bases and V by 4 bases; bases with no gene match: 11. Germline V lookup: CDR1 LNHDA, CDR2 SQIVND (reference sequence). The CDR3 DNA sequence: TGTGCCAGTAGTACCCCGTGGCAGGGGGAAGTGAACACTGAAGCTTTCTTT. Amino acids: CASSTPWQGEVNTEAFF.

The chain uses TRBV5-1 and TRBJ1-1, with no clear D. Germline V gives CDR1 SGHRS, CDR2 YFSETQ. The CDR3 totals 13 residues. Trimming took 4 bases from V and 2 from J, leaving 9 bases between them. The CDR3 nucleotides read TGCGCCAGCAGCGTCCACACAAACACTGAAGCTTTCTTT. Its translation is CASSVHTNTEAFF.

V gene TRBV21-1 combines with J gene TRBJ2-7; the table's TRBD1 call for D was not verified on the DNA. TRBV21-1 is described as a pseudogene. The CDR3 sequence is 16 residues long. CDR3 in DNA: TGTGCCAGCAGCAACAAAGGCGGCTCAGGGCGCTACGAGCAGTACGTC. The encoded protein is CASSNKGGSGRYEQYV.

This clone showed up just once. V and J are TRBV5-4 and TRBJ2-3; TRBD2 agrees at 9 bases. The CDR3 contains 16 residues. Trimming cost V 0 bases and J 5 bases; bases outside gene matches: 7. Germline CDR1 is SGHNT and CDR2 is YYREEE (reference sequence). The CDR3 nucleotides read TGTGCCAGCAGCTTGGTCAGCGGGGGGCCCTTAGATACGCAGTATTTT. This sequence encodes CASSLVSGGPLDTQYF.

The chain combines TRBV9 with TRBJ1-1, with 8 bases that match TRBD1. V lost 3 bases and J lost 2; bases outside the gene matches: 9. Germline CDR1 reads SGDLS; CDR2 reads YYNGEE. This CDR3 comprises 16 residues. CDR3 in DNA: TGTGCCAGCAGCGCCGGGACAGGTCCTCCTAACACTGAAGCTTTCTTT. This codes for CASSAGTGPPNTEAFF.

V and J are TRBV29-1 and TRBJ2-3; the D gene is possibly TRBD1 (5 bases). Germline V gene sequence: CDR1 SQVTM, CDR2 ANQGSEA. V gave up 3 bases and J gave up 1 base, with 8 bases separating them. CDR3 length: 13 residues. The DNA of the CDR3 is TGCAGCGTTGACCCGACAGGCACAGATACGCAGTATTTT. This sequence encodes CSVDPTGTDTQYF.

The J gene is TRBJ1-5, the V gene TRBV6-6; D gene uncertain. Trimming took off 6 bases at V and 0 bases at J, with 12 bases between the two ends. The germline gives CDR1 MNHNY, CDR2 SVGAGI (reference sequence). This CDR3 region has 15 residues. CDR3 sequence reads: CASRSTAFSNQPQHF. The CDR3 nucleotides read TGTGCCAGCAGGAGTACAGCCTTTAGCAATCAGCCCCAGCATTTT.

This clone appeared a single time. This rearrangement joins TRBV9 to TRBJ2-1, with 10 bases aligning to TRBD2. The germline V gene has CDR1 SGDLS and CDR2 YYNGEE. V gave up 7 bases and J gave up 5 bases; unmatched junction bases: 9. The CDR3 covers 15 residues. The CDR3 loop reads CASGESGGANNEQFF. In DNA form, the CDR3 reads TGTGCCAGCGGAGAGAGCGGGGGGGCCAACAATGAGCAGTTCTTC.

This chain joins TRBV4-1 and TRBJ1-2; D remains ambiguous. CDR1 and CDR2 from the germline V gene are MGHRA and YSYEKL. The CDR3 has 16 residues. Trimming cost V 0 bases and J 4 bases, with 15 bases left between them. CDR3 DNA: TGCGCCAGCAGCCAAGATGGTAGCAGACTGCCCTATGGCTACACCTTC. This codes for CASSQDGSRLPYGYTF.

The genes are TRBV2 and TRBJ2-3; 8 positions agree with TRBD2. Germline trimming cut 2 bases from V and 2 bases from J; bases unmatched to any gene: 6. Germline CDR1 reads SNHLY; CDR2 reads FYNNEI. The CDR3 totals 16 residues. The chain's CDR3 is CASSEFGGGFTDTQYF. As DNA, the CDR3 is TGTGCCAGCAGTGAATTCGGCGGGGGGTTCACAGATACGCAGTATTTT.

V is TRBV5-1 and J is TRBJ2-1; TRBD1 matches 8 bases. J gave up 0 bases and V 5 bases, and 16 bases lay outside the gene matches. The CDR3 loop spans 19 amino acids. Germline-derived CDR1 and CDR2 are SGHRS and YFSETQ. CDR3 sequence (DNA): TGCGCCAGCAGGCCTTCTAATACAGGGGGAAGAAGCTCCTACAATGAGCAGTTCTTC. Residues: CASRPSNTGGRSSYNEQFF.

The chain employs TRBV7-3 and TRBJ1-6; 7 bases line up with TRBD1. V shed 0 bases and J 7 bases; nucleotides not matched to a gene: 3. Germline loops: CDR1 SGHTA, CDR2 FQGTGA. The CDR3 length is 15 residues. The CDR3 loop reads CASSLTGDRNSPLHF. CDR3 DNA sequence: TGTGCCAGCAGCTTAACGGGGGACAGAAATTCACCCCTCCACTTT.

This clone was observed a single time. CDR3 bases: TGTGCCAGCAGCCCGAGGAGCTCCTACAATGAGCAGTTCTTC. Its protein is CASSPRSSYNEQFF. V usage is TRBV3-1 (or the pseudogene TRBV3-2) and J usage is TRBJ2-1; D not resolved. Germline values: CDR1 LGHDT, CDR2 YNNKEL (reference sequence). CDR3 length equals 14 residues. V was trimmed by 4 bases and J by 0 bases, leaving 7 bases between them.

The chain combines TRBV2 with TRBJ2-7, with D perhaps TRBD1 (5 bases). CDR3 length: 13 amino acids. Germline lookup yields CDR1 SNHLY and CDR2 FYNNEI. With 5 bases removed from V and 0 bases from J, the gap between germline ends came to 8 bases. DNA of the CDR3: TGTGCCAGCAGTCCAGGGATCTCCTACGAGCAGTACGTC. Its protein is CASSPGISYEQYV.

This clone was detected once. V is TRBV24-1 and J is TRBJ1-5; D is ambiguous. This CDR3 has 14 residues. The V and J ends lost 1 base and 10 bases respectively, with 13 bases between them. Germline V gives CDR1 KGHDR, CDR2 SFDVKD. In nucleotides, the CDR3 is TGTGCCACCAGTGATTTTGACCATAGCAGCCCCCAGCATTTT. Residues: CATSDFDHSSPQHF.

The gene calls are TRBV2 and TRBJ1-1, with 9 bases fitting TRBD1. This CDR3 spans 14 amino acids. Unmatched junction bases numbered 2, after V lost 4 bases and J lost 2 bases. Germline assignment: CDR1 SNHLY and CDR2 FYNNEI. CDR3 sequence (DNA): TGTGCCAGCAGTGGACAGGGGGGAAACACTGAAGCTTTCTTT. As protein: CASSGQGGNTEAFF.

The chain employs TRBV10-2 and TRBJ1-2; tentatively, D is TRBD1 (5 bases). Germline loops: CDR1 WSHSY, CDR2 SAAADI. This CDR3 comprises 15 residues. Trimming took off 2 bases at V and 7 bases at J, with 17 bases between the two ends. CDR3 sequence reads: CASSEVGEDGSGYTF. The CDR3 coding sequence is TGCGCCAGCAGTGAGGTAGGGGAGGACGGGTCTGGCTACACCTTC.

The rearrangement joins TRBV19 to TRBJ1-2, with D possibly matching TRBD1 (6 bases). CDR3 size: 16 residues. Germline-derived CDR1 and CDR2 are LNHDA and SQIVND (reference sequence). V was cut by 4 bases and J by 0 bases, with 15 bases left in between. The CDR3 DNA reads as TGTGCCAGTAGTACCACGCGGACAGTAACTAACTATGGCTACACCTTC. This codes for CASSTTRTVTNYGYTF.

This clone was counted a few times. This sequence joins TRBV7-2 and TRBJ1-2; no definite D call. The CDR3 sequence is 14 residues long. Trimming left V 5 bases short and J 4 bases short, with 14 bases between. Germline V gene data show CDR1 as SGHTA and CDR2 as FQGNSA. CDR3 DNA: TGTGCCAGCAGCGAAAACGGGATTCCCTATGGCTACACCTTC. Encoded protein: CASSENGIPYGYTF. Using reference TRBV7-2 and TRBJ1-2 for the parts outside the CDR3, the full variable domain is GAGVSQSPSNKVTEKGKDVELRCDPISGHTALYWYRQSLGQGLEFLIYFQGNSAPDKSGLPSDRFSAERTGGSVSTLTIQRTQQEDSAVYLCASSENGIPYGYTFGSGTRLTVV.

The DNA of the CDR3 is TGTGCCAGCAGTTTATGGGGGGGACCAGAAGCTAACTATGGCTACACCTTC. It translates to CASSLWGGPEANYGYTF. The chain employs TRBV27 and TRBJ1-2; tentatively, D is TRBD1 (5 bases). Germline V CDR1 and CDR2: MNHEY, SMNVEV (reference sequence). The CDR3 consists of 17 residues. Deletions cut 1 base from V and 0 bases from J, with 15 bases between.

The V and J genes are TRBV5-8 and TRBJ2-3; D is possibly TRBD2 (6 bases). Trimming left V 4 bases short and J 5 bases short, with 14 bases between. This CDR3 has 14 amino acids. CDR1 and CDR2 from the germline V gene are SGHTS and YDEGEE. The CDR3 spells CASSRTGRRDTQYF. CDR3 nucleotides: TGTGCCAGCAGCAGGACTGGGAGGAGAGATACGCAGTATTTT.

V gene TRBV19 combines with J gene TRBJ1-1, with unresolved D. Per germline, CDR1 LNHDA and CDR2 SQIVND (reference sequence). The CDR3 runs 10 residues. Trimming stripped 8 bases from V and 7 bases from J, with 8 bases between. CDR3 in DNA: TGTGCCAGTGGCACAGTTGAAGCTTTCTTT. Translation gives CASGTVEAFF.

The chain recombines TRBV6-5 with TRBJ2-2, with 7 bases identical to TRBD2. V shed 5 bases, J shed 3 bases, and the junction held 6 bases outside the gene matches. The germline V gene encodes CDR1 MNHEY and CDR2 SVGAGI. The CDR3 runs 15 residues. CDR3 in DNA: TGTGCCAGCAGTCCCCCGGGGGGATACACCGGGGAGCTGTTTTTT. It codes for CASSPPGGYTGELFF.

The chain uses TRBV4-1 and TRBJ1-4; D gene unclear. The germline V gene has CDR1 MGHRA and CDR2 YSYEKL. The CDR3 is made up of 13 amino acids. Trimming stripped 1 base from V and 5 bases from J, with 5 bases between. The CDR3 DNA sequence: TGCGCCAGCAGCCAAGCAGTAAATGAAAAACTGTTTTTT. Encoded protein: CASSQAVNEKLFF.

The chain links TRBV19 to TRBJ1-1, with 8 bases that match TRBD1. The germline gives CDR1 LNHDA, CDR2 SQIVND (reference sequence). Losses at the gene ends were 3 bases for V and 5 bases for J; bases not matched to a gene: 2. The CDR3 sequence is 13 residues long. The CDR3: CASSMRTGTEAFF. The CDR3 DNA follows: TGTGCCAGTAGTATGCGGACAGGGACTGAAGCTTTCTTT.